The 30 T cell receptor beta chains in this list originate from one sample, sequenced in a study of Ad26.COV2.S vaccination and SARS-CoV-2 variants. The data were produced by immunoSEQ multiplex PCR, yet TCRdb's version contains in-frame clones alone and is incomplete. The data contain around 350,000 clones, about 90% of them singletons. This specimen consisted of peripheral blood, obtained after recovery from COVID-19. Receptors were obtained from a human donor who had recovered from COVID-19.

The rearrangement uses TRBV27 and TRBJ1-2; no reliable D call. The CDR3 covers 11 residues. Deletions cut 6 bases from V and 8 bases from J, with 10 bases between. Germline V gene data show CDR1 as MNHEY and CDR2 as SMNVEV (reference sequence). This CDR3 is CASRGAEGYTF. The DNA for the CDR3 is TGTGCCAGCAGGGGCGCGGAGGGCTACACCTTC.

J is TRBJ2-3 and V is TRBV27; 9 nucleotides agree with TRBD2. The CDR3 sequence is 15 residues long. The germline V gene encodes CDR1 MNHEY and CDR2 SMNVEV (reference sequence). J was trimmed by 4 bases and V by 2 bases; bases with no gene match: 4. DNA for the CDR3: TGTGCCAGCAGTTTAACGCGGGGGGGGTCAGATACGCAGTATTTT. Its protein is CASSLTRGGSDTQYF.

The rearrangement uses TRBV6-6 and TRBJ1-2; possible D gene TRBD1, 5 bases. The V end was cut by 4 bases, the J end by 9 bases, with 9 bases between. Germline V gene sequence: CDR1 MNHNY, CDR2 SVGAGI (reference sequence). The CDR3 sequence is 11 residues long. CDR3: CASSWGGSYTF. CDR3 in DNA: TGTGCCAGCAGTTGGGGCGGGAGCTACACCTTC.

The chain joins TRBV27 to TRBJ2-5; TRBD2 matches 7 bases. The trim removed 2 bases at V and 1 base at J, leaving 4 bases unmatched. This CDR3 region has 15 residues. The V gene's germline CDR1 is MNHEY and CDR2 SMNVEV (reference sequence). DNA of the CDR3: TGTGCCAGCAGTTTAACCGGGGGGTTCCAAGAGACCCAGTACTTC. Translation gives CASSLTGGFQETQYF.

The CDR3 protein is CASSPRKTGGNTEAFF. Here the CDR3 DNA reads TGTGCCAGCTCACCACGTAAAACAGGGGGAAACACTGAAGCTTTCTTT. The rearrangement joins TRBV18 to TRBJ1-1; 8 bases match TRBD1. Germline V CDR1 and CDR2: KGHSH, LQKENI. CDR3 length equals 16 residues. The ends lost 1 base at V and 2 bases at J; junction bases unmatched: 6.

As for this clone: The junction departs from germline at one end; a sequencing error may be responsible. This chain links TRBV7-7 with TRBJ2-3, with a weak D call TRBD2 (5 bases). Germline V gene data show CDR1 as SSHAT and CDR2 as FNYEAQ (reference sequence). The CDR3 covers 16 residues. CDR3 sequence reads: CASSLAPSGRTDTQYF. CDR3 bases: TGTGCTAGCAGCTTAGCGCCCAGCGGACGCACAGATACGCAGTATTTT.

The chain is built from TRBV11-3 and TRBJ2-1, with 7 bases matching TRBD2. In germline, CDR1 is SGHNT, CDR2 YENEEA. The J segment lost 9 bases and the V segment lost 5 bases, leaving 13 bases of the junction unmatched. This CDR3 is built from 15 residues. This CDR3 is CASSRFGEGEVEQFF. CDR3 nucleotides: TGTGCCAGCAGCCGTTTCGGGGAGGGTGAGGTTGAGCAGTTCTTC.

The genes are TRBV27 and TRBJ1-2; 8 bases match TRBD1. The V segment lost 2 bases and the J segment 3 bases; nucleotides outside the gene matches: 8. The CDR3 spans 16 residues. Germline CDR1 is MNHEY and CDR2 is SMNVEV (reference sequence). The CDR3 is CASSLEGRGRYYGYTF. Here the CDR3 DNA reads TGTGCCAGCAGTTTAGAAGGCAGGGGGCGCTACTATGGCTACACCTTC.

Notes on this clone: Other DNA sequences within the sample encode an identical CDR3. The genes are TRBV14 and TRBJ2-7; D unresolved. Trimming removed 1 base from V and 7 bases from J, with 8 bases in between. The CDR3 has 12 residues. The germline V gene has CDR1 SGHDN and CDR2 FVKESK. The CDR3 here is CASSQVIQEQYF. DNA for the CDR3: TGTGCCAGCAGCCAAGTTATACAAGAGCAGTACTTC.

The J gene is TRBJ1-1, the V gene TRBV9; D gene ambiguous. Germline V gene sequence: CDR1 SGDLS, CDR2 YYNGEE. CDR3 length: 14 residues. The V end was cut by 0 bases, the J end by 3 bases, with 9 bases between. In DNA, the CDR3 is TGTGCCAGCAGCGTAGCGGCAGATTACACTGAAGCTTTCTTT. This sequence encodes CASSVAADYTEAFF.

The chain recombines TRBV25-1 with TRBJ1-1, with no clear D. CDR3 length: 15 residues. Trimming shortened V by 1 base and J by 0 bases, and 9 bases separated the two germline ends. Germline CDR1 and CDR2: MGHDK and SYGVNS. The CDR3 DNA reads TGTGCCAGCAGTGAATTGAGAGGGCTGAACACTGAAGCTTTCTTT. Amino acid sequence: CASSELRGLNTEAFF.

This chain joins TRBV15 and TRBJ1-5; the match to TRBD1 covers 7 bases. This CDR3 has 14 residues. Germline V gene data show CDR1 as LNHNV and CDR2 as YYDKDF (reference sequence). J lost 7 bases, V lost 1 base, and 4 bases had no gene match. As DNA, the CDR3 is TGTGCCACCAGCAGAGCGGGACAGACGCAGCCCCAGCATTTT. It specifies CATSRAGQTQPQHF. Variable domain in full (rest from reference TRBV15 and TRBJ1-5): DAMVIQNPRYQVTQFGKPVTLSCSQTLNHNVMYWYQQKSSQAPKLLFHYYDKDFNNEADTPDNFQSRRPNTSFCFLDIRSPGLGDTAMYLCATSRAGQTQPQHFGDGTRLSIL.

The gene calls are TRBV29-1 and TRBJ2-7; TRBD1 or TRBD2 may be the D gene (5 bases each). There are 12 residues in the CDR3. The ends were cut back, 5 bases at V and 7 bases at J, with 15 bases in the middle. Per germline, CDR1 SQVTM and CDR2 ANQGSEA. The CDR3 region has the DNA TGCAGCGTTTTAAAGGGGACCCTGGAGCAGTACTTC. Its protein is CSVLKGTLEQYF.

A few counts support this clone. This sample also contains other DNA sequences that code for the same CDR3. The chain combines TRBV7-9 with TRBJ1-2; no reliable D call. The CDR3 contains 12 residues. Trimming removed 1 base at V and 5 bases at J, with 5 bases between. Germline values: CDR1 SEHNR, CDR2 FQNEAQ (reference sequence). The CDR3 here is CASSLEGYGYTF. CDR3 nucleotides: TGTGCCAGCAGCTTAGAGGGTTATGGCTACACCTTC.

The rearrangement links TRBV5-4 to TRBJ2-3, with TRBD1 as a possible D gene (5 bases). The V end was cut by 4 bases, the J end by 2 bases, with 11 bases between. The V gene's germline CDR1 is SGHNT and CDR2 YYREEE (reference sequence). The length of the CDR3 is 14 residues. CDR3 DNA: TGTGCCAGCAGCCCAAGGGGCGACACAGATACGCAGTATTTT. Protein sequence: CASSPRGDTDTQYF.

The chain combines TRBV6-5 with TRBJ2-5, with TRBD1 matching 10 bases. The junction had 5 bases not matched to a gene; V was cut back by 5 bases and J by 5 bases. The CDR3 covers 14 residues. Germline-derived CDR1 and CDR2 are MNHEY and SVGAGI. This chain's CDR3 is CASSHLDRGETQYF. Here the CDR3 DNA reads TGTGCCAGCAGTCACCTGGACAGGGGGGAGACCCAGTACTTC.

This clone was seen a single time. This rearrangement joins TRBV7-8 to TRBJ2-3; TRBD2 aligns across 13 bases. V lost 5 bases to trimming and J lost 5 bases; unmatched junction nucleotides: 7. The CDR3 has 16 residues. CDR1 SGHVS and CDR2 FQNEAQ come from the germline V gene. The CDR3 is CASSPPGLAGLDTQYF. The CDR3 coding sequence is TGTGCCAGCAGCCCTCCGGGACTAGCGGGGTTAGATACGCAGTATTTT.

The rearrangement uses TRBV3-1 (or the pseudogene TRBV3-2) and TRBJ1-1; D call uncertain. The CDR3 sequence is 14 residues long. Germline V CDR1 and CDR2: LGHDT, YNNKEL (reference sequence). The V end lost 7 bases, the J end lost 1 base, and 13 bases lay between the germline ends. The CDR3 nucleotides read TGTGCCAGCACCCCGGGAGCGGGGAACACTGAAGCTTTCTTT. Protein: CASTPGAGNTEAFF.

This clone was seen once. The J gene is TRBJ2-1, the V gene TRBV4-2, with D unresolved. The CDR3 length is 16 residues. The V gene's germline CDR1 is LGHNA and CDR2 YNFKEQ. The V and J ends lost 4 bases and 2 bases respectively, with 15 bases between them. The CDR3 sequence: CASSPDLVGTYNEQFF. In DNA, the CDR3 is TGTGCCAGCAGCCCCGACCTCGTAGGGACCTACAATGAGCAGTTCTTC.

The CDR3 nucleotides are TGTGCCAGCAGTTCGTACACCGGGGAGCTGTTTTTT. Protein: CASSSYTGELFF. This chain uses TRBV27 with TRBJ2-2; D is unclear. The CDR3 contains 12 residues. Germline CDR1 reads MNHEY; CDR2 reads SMNVEV (reference sequence). V was trimmed by 4 bases and J by 3 bases, leaving 3 bases between them.

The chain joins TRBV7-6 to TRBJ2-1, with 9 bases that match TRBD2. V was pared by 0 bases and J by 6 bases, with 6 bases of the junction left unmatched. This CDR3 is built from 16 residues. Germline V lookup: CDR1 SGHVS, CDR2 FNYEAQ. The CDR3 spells CASSLAISGGSNEQFF. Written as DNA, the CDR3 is TGTGCCAGCAGCTTAGCGATCAGCGGGGGGTCCAATGAGCAGTTCTTC.

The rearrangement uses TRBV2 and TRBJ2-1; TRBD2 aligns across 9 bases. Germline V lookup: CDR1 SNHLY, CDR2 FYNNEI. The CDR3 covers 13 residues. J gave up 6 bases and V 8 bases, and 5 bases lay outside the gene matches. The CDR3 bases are TGTGCCAGCGGTCTGGGACTAGCCAATGAGCAGTTCTTC. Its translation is CASGLGLANEQFF.

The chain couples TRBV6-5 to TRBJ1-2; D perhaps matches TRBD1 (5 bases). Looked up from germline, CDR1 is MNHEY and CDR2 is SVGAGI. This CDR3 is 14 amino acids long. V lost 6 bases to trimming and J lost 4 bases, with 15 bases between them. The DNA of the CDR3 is TGTGCCAGCAGGGCCACCGGGACCGCCTATGGCTACACCTTC. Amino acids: CASRATGTAYGYTF.

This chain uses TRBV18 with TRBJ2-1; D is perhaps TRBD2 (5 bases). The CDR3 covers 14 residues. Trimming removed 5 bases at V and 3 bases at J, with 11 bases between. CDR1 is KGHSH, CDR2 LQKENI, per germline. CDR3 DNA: TGTGCCAGCTCAAACGCAGACTACTACAATGAGCAGTTCTTC. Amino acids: CASSNADYYNEQFF.

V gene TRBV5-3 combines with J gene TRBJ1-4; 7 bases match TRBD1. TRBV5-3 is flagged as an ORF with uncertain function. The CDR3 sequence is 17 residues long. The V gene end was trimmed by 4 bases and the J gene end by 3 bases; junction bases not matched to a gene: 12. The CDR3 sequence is CARSPEGGNAANEKLFF. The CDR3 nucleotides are TGTGCCAGAAGCCCGGAAGGGGGCAACGCTGCTAATGAAAAACTGTTTTTT.

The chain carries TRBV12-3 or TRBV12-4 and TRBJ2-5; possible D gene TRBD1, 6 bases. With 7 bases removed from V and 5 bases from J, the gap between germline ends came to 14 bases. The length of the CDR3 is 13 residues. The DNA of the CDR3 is TGTGCCAGCACCCAGGGGATAGGCGAGACCCAGTACTTC. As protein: CASTQGIGETQYF.

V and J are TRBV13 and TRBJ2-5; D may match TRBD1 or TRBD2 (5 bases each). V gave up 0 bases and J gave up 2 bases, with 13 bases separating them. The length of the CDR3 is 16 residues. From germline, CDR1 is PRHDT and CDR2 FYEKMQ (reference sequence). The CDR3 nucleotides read TGTGCCAGCAGCTTAGGCTTGAGGGGAAATCAAGAGACCCAGTACTTC. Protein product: CASSLGLRGNQETQYF.

The CDR3 region is CASSEARRAVKLNYGYTF. CDR3 bases: TGTGCCAGCAGTGAAGCGCGTCGGGCAGTCAAACTTAACTATGGCTACACCTTC. J is TRBJ1-2 and V is TRBV6-1; D is ambiguous. This CDR3 region has 18 residues. V was cut by 0 bases and J by 1 base, with 18 bases left in between. Germline V gives CDR1 MNHNS, CDR2 SASEGT.

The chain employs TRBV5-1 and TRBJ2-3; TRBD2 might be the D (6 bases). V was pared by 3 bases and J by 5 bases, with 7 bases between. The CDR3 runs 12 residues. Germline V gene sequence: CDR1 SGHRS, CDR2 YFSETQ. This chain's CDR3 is CASSYSGDTQYF. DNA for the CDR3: TGCGCCAGCAGCTATAGCGGAGATACGCAGTATTTT.

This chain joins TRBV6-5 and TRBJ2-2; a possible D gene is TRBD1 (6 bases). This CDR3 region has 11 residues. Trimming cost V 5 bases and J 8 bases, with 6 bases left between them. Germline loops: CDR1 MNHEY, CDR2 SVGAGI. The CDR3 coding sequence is TGTGCCAGCAGTAGGGGGGGGGAGCTGTTTTTT. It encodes CASSRGGELFF.